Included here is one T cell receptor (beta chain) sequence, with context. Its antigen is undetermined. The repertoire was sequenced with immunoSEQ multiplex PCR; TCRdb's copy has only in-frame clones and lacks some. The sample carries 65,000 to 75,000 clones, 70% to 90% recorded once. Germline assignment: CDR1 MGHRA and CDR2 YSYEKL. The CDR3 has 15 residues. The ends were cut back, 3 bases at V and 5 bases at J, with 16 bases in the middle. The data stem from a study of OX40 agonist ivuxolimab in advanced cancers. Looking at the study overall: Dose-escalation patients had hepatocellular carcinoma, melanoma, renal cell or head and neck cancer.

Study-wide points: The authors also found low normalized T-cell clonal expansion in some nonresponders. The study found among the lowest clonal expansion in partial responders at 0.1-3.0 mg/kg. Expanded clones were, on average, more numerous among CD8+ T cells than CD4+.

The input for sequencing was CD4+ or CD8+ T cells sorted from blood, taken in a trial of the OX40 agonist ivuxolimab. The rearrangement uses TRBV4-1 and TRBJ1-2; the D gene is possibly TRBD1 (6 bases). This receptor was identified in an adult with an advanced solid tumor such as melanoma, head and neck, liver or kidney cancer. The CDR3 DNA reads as TGCGCCAGCAGCCATACCCTGGGGGGGGCTTATGGCTACACCTTC. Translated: CASSHTLGGAYGYTF.